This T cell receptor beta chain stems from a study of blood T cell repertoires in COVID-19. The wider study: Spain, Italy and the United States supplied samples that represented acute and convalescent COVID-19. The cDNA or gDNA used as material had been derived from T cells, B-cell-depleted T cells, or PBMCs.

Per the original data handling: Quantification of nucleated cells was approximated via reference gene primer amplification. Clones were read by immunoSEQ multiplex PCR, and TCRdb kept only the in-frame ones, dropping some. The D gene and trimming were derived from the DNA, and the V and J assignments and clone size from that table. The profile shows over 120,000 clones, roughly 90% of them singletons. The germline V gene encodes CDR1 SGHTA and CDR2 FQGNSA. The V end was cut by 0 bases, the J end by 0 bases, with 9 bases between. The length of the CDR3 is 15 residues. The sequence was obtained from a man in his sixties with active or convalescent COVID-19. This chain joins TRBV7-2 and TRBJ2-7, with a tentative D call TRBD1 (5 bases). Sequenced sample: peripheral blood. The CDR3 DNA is TGTGCCAGCAGCTTAGCTGCAGGGTCCTCCTACGAGCAGTACTTC. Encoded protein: CASSLAAGSSYEQYF.